What follows are 6 T cell receptor beta chains derived from one specimen sequenced in a study of human T cells and chemical hapten exposure. Time point meaning: pre-sensitization, week 0. Treatment in this sample: therapeutic diphenylcyclopropenone sensitization with weekly scalp DPC. In TCRdb, the RACE reads were re-called with MiXCR into one record per CDR3 protein. The sample shows about 260,000 distinct CDR3 sequences, roughly 8.9% of them seen only once. This material consisted of whole blood, taken in connection with sensitization to the hapten diphenylcyclopropenone (DPC). These receptors were taken from a woman in her thirties or forties with alopecia areata. Some clones in this sample may be carry-over from other donors' samples.

This clonotype appeared many times. The gene calls are TRBV11-1 and TRBJ2-1; TRBD2 is a possible D gene (6 bases). V was shortened by 5 bases and J by 6 bases, with 11 bases between the two germline ends. The CDR3 totals 13 residues. The germline V gene encodes CDR1 SGHAT and CDR2 FQDESV (reference sequence). CDR3 DNA: TGTGCCAGCAGCGGCGGGACTTCCAATGAGCAGTTCTTC. Its translation: CASSGGTSNEQFF.

The chain carries TRBV4-1 and TRBJ1-2, with 9 bases fitting TRBD1. The CDR3 is made up of 16 amino acids. Germline V gene lookup returns CDR1 MGHRA and CDR2 YSYEKL. The junction had 7 bases not matched to a gene; V was cut back by 1 base and J by 4 bases. CDR3 nucleotides: TGCGCCAGCAGCCAAGCCGGGACAGGGAAGGCCTATGGCTACACCTTC. Its translation: CASSQAGTGKAYGYTF.

Only a few counts were recorded for this clonotype. CDR3 protein: CASSRRLSHGYTF. In DNA form, the CDR3 reads TGTGCCAGCAGCCGTCGCCTCTCCCATGGCTACACCTTC. V and J are TRBV14 and TRBJ1-2; no firm D call. The V end lost 4 bases, the J end lost 6 bases, and 12 bases lay between the germline ends. The CDR3 is 13 residues long. CDR1 and CDR2 from the germline V gene are SGHDN and FVKESK.

This clonotype has a count of ten or more. The chain carries TRBV3-1 and TRBJ2-7; no clear D. The germline V and J ends were trimmed by 4 bases and 3 bases, with 13 bases remaining between them. The CDR3 runs 14 residues. CDR1 and CDR2 from the germline V gene are LGHDT and YNNKEL (reference sequence). CDR3 DNA sequence: TGTGCCAGCAGCCCCCGTCCCCCTCTCTACGAGCAGTACTTC. Protein sequence: CASSPRPPLYEQYF.

The chain's CDR3 is CATQKDRRTEAFF. In DNA form, the CDR3 reads TGTGCCACCCAAAAAGACAGACGGACTGAAGCTTTCTTT. The chain has TRBV28 and TRBJ1-1, with D perhaps TRBD1 (5 bases). The CDR3 loop spans 13 amino acids. Germline V lookup: CDR1 MDHEN, CDR2 SYDVKM. Trimming took 10 bases from V and 5 from J, leaving 17 bases between them.

The chain employs TRBV2 and TRBJ1-4; 8 bases map to TRBD1. With V trimmed by 4 bases and J by 1 base, 11 bases remained unmatched. Germline CDR1 is SNHLY and CDR2 is FYNNEI. This CDR3 is 18 amino acids long. CDR3 nucleotides: TGTGCCAGCAGTGGACCCAGGGGGCAGTCCCAAACTAATGAAAAACTGTTTTTT. Protein product: CASSGPRGQSQTNEKLFF.